The 6 T cell receptor beta chains in this list originate from one sample, sequenced in a study of shared clonotypes between healthy human individuals. Selected positively for CCR7 and CD45RO-negative, naive CD8 cells excluded terminally differentiated effector memory CD45RA+ cells. Some clones are missing from TCRdb's copy, which holds only in-frame ones; the method was immunoSEQ multiplex PCR. The profile shows hundreds of thousands of clones, almost 95% of them singletons. The source material was naive CD8+ T cells sorted from blood. These receptor sequences come from a man aged 30 to 45 in good health.

V and J are TRBV29-1 and TRBJ2-5; perhaps TRBD1 as D (7 bases). Germline CDR1 is SQVTM and CDR2 is ANQGSEA. Trimming took off 7 bases at V and 5 bases at J, with 17 bases between the two ends. This CDR3 has 13 amino acids. This CDR3 reads CSAEEGAGETQYF. The DNA of the CDR3 is TGCAGCGCCGAGGAGGGGGCCGGGGAGACCCAGTACTTC.

This clone was detected once. The rearrangement joins TRBV4-3 to TRBJ2-7, with unresolved D. This CDR3 is built from 15 residues. Trimming pared 1 base from V and 3 bases from J, leaving 13 bases between. CDR1 is LGHNA, CDR2 YSLEER, per germline. The CDR3 nucleotides are TGCGCCAGCAGCCAAGGGCTCACGGGTAGCTACGAGCAGTACTTC. As protein: CASSQGLTGSYEQYF.

The V gene is TRBV14, the J gene TRBJ2-3, with D perhaps TRBD2 (6 bases). CDR1 SGHDN and CDR2 FVKESK come from the germline V gene. Between the trimmed V and J ends, which lost 0 bases and 1 base, there was a span of 14 bases. The CDR3 contains 17 residues. Written as DNA, the CDR3 is TGTGCCAGCAGCCAAGAGCTAACTAGCCTGGGCACAGATACGCAGTATTTT. Residues: CASSQELTSLGTDTQYF.

V gene TRBV7-9 combines with J gene TRBJ2-6; 8 bases are a match to TRBD2. J was trimmed by 0 bases and V by 6 bases; bases with no gene match: 13. Germline V gene data show CDR1 as SEHNR and CDR2 as FQNEAQ (reference sequence). This CDR3 has 19 amino acids. CDR3 loop: CASRGQTGGPVSGANVLTF. CDR3 coding DNA: TGTGCCAGCAGAGGTCAGACGGGAGGGCCCGTCTCTGGGGCCAACGTCCTGACTTTC.

This clone was detected only once. The rearrangement uses TRBV30 and TRBJ2-3; tentative D call: TRBD1 (5 bases). V was clipped by 8 bases and J by 3 bases, with 15 bases between them. The CDR3 extends over 13 amino acids. Germline V gene lookup returns CDR1 GTSNPN and CDR2 SVGIG (reference sequence). CDR3 bases: TGTGCCCAAGAAGGGGCAAGGACAGATACGCAGTATTTT. It codes for CAQEGARTDTQYF.

The rearrangement joins TRBV9 to TRBJ2-5; D uncertain. V shed 4 bases and J shed 2 bases, with 12 bases lying between them. The CDR3 runs 14 residues. Germline values: CDR1 SGDLS, CDR2 YYNGEE. The CDR3 DNA reads as TGTGCCAGCAGCCCATCTGGCAGGCAAGAGACCCAGTACTTC. It encodes CASSPSGRQETQYF.